These T cell receptor beta chains were read from a single sample in a study of Graves' ophthalmopathy and Graves' hyperthyroidism. In TCRdb, the multiplex PCR reads were re-called with MiXCR into one record per CDR3 protein. The table has about 700,000 distinct CDR3 sequences, approximately 40% seen once; the top ten hold about 40%. The sample taken for sequencing was peripheral blood. Receptor source: an adult man with Graves' ophthalmopathy. CDR3s leave out the opening cysteine and the closing phenylalanine or tryptophan. Each record gives: CDR3 length, V gene, CDR3 protein.

length: 13
V: TRBV7-6
CDR3: ASSLGASLARELF

length: 12
V: TRBV29-1
CDR3: SVILQGDWTEAF

length: 13
V: TRBV10-3
CDR3: ASKSWGEGNQPQH

length: 12
V: TRBV2
CDR3: ASSRDRENEKLF

length: 12
V: TRBV2
CDR3: VSRLTSGYSEQY

length: 11
V: TRBV7-8
CDR3: ASSFSTSGDQY

length: 13
V: TRBV10-1
CDR3: ASSARVGRGYGYT

length: 10
V: TRBV20-1
CDR3: SASRPETEAF

length: 11
V: TRBV4-3
CDR3: ASGRPDSYEQY

length: 12
V: TRBV2
CDR3: ASSEALVGTERY

length: 11
V: TRBV25-1
CDR3: ASSRQVNYGYT

length: 14
V: TRBV15
CDR3: ATSRATGRSYNEQF

length: 13
V: TRBV7-9
CDR3: ASSQVPQANEKLF

length: 15
V: TRBV7-8
CDR3: ASTLTGTAVGIDEQY

length: 13
V: TRBV2
CDR3: AGKLQAGTGRGYT

length: 11
V: TRBV7-9
CDR3: ASSLGDGRSAF

length: 11
V: TRBV10-3
CDR3: AISYSRGGGYT